The sequence of this T cell receptor beta chain was determined in a study of T cell clonality in common variable immunodeficiency. Findings and caveats of the study: T cell subpopulation sequencing would be needed to explain CVID clonality. Reportedly, TCR beta sequences from common variable immunodeficiency showed fewer deletions and N-nucleotide insertions.

Germline V gene data show CDR1 as DFQATT and CDR2 as SNEGSKA (reference sequence). The CDR3 contains 14 residues. A few counts support this clone. Its antigen is currently unknown. The observed sequence ends 3 residues before the CDR3 terminus, with the missing tail filled in from the germline J gene. Clones were sequenced by immunoSEQ multiplex PCR, and TCRdb holds only the in-frame ones, with some missing. Recorded here are roughly 34,000 clones, none singletons. Patients had low serum IgG, IgA and/or IgM and specific antibody deficiency. Of CVID subjects, about 14 were female and about 28 male, mean age roughly 40. Blood came from CVID subjects not ill and not taking immunomodulatory or immunosuppressive medication.

The source material was peripheral blood mononuclear cells. The genes are TRBV20-1 and TRBJ1-2; weak D call: TRBD1 (5 bases). The TCR sequence derives from a human donor with common variable immunodeficiency. The sequenced part of the CDR3 DNA is TGCAGTGCTACCGTGGCGGGGCGCGGGAGCGGC. It translates to CSATVAGRGSG. The full CDR3 reads CSATVAGRGSGYTF.